Described below is a single TCR beta chain sequence and its context. The source of the sample is a study of stem cell transplantation in POMP-related autoinflammatory disease. Overall study: Hypothesis: faulty thymoproteasomes impair CD8+ T-cell selection, skewing TRB repertoires.

TCRdb's table, derived via immunoSEQ multiplex PCR, lists solely in-frame clones and lacks some. The table records some 26,000 clones, roughly four fifths of them present only once. Germline-derived CDR1 and CDR2 are GTSNPN and SVGIG (reference sequence). The CDR3 loop spans 11 amino acids. Trimming took 2 bases from V and 15 from J, leaving 14 bases between them. The chain uses TRBV30 and TRBJ1-5, with D tentatively TRBD1 (6 bases). The source material was CD4+ T cells from PBMCs, sampled before stem cell transplantation. This receptor was taken from a human donor with POMP-related autoinflammation and immune dysregulation (PRAID). DNA of the CDR3: TGTGCCTGGAGTCTGGGGGCCAAAGTGCATTTT. As protein: CAWSLGAKVHF.